The present T cell receptor beta chain was sequenced within a study of Ad26.COV2.S vaccination and SARS-CoV-2 variants. Trimming pared 1 base from V and 0 bases from J, leaving 12 bases between. Germline lookup yields CDR1 SGHTA and CDR2 FQGNSA. This CDR3 spans 16 amino acids. The protocol was immunoSEQ multiplex PCR, while the TCRdb copy is restricted to in-frame clones and leaves out a portion. The profile shows roughly 420,000 clones, about 91% of them singletons. Specified treatment: some 20 received Ad26.COV2.S at low or high dose, single or two shots; several received placebo; per-sample allocation not given. Following the first vaccine or placebo injection, samples were taken on day 63.

The sequence was obtained from a person between 18 and 65 years old who received the Ad26.COV2.S COVID-19 vaccine or a placebo. The V and J genes are TRBV7-2 and TRBJ1-2; D uncertain. The source material was peripheral blood, sampled in a trial of Ad26.COV2.S vaccine versus placebo. The CDR3 here is CASSLVVTWANYGYTF. In DNA form, the CDR3 reads TGTGCCAGCAGCTTAGTTGTGACGTGGGCTAACTATGGCTACACCTTC.